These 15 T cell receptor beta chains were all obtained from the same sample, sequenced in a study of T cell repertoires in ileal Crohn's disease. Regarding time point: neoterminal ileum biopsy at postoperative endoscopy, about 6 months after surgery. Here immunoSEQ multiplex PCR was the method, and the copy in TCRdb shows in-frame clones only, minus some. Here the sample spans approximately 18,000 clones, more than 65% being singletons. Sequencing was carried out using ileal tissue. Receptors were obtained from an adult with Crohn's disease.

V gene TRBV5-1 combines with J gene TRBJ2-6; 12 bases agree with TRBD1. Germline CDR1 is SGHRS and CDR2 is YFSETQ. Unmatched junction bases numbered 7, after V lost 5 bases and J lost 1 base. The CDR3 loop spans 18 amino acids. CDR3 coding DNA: TGCGCCAGCAGTCATACGGGACAGGGGGCGTCTGGGGCCAACGTCCTGACTTTC. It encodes CASSHTGQGASGANVLTF.

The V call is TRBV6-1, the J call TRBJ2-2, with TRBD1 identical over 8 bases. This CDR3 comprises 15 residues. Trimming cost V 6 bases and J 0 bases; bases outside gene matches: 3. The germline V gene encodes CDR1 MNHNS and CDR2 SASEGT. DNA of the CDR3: TGTGCCAGCAGCAGGGGGCGATCGAACACCGGGGAGCTGTTTTTT. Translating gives CASSRGRSNTGELFF.

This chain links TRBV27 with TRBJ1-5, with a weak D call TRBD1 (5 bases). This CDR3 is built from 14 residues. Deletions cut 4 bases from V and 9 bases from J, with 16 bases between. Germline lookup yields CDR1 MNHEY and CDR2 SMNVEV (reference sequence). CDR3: CASSSMGGIRPQHF. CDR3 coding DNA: TGTGCCAGCAGTTCCATGGGGGGGATTCGGCCCCAGCATTTT.

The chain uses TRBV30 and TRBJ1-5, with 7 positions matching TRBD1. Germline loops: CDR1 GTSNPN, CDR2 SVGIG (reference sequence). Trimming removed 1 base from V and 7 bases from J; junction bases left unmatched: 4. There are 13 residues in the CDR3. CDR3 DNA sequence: TGTGCCTGGAGTGGACAGGGTCGGCAGCCCCAGCATTTT. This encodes CAWSGQGRQPQHF.

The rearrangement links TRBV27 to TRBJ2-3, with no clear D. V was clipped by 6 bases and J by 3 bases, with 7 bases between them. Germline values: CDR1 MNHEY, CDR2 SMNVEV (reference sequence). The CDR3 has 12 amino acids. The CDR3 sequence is CASRRMTDTQYF. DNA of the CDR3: TGTGCCAGCAGGCGTATGACAGATACGCAGTATTTT.

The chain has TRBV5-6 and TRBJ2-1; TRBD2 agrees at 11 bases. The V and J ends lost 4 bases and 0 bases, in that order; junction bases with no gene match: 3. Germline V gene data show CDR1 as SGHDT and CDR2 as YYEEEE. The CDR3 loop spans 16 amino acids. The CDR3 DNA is TGTGCCAGCAGCACACTAGCGGGGGCCTCCTACAATGAGCAGTTCTTC. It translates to CASSTLAGASYNEQFF.

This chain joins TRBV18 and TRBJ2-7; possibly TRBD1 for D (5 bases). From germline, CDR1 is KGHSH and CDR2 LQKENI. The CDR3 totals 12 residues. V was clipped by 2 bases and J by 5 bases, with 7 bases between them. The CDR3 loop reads CASSPSRDEQYF. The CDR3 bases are TGTGCCAGCTCACCATCCAGGGACGAGCAGTACTTC.

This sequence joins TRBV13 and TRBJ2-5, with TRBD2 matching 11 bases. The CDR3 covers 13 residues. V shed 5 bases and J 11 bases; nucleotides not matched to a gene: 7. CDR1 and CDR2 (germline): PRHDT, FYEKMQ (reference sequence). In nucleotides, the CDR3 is TGTGCCAGCAGCCATCGACTAGCGGGGCATCAGTACTTC. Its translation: CASSHRLAGHQYF.

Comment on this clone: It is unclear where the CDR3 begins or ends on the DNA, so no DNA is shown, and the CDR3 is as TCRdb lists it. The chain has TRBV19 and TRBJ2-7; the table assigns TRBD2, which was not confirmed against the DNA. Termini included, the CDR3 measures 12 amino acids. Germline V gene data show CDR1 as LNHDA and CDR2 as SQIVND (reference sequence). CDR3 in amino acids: CASSTSGYEQYF.

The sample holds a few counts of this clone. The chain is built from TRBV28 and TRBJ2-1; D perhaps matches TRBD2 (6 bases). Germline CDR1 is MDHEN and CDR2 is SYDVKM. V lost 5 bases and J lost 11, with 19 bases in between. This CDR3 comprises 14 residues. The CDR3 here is CASSPSLTAGKQFF. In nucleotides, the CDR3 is TGTGCCAGCAGTCCGTCCCTCACCGCGGGAAAGCAGTTCTTC. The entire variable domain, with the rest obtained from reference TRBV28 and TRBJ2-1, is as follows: DVKVTQSSRYLVKRTGEKVFLECVQDMDHENMFWYRQDPGLGLRLIYFSYDVKMKEKGDIPEGYSVSREKKERFSLILESASTNQTSMYLCASSPSLTAGKQFFGPGTRLTVL.

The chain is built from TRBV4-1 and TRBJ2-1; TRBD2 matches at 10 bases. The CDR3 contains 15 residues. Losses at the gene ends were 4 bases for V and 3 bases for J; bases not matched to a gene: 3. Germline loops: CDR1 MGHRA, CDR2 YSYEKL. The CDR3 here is CASSLTSGNYNEQFF. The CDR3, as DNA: TGCGCCAGCAGCCTTACTAGCGGGAACTACAATGAGCAGTTCTTC.

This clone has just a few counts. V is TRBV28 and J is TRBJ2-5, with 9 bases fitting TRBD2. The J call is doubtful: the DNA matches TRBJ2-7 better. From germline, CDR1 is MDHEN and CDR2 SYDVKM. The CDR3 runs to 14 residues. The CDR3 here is CATVAGGGNYEQYF. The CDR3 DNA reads TGTGCCACCGTCGCGGGGGGGGGAAACTACGAGCAGTACTTC.

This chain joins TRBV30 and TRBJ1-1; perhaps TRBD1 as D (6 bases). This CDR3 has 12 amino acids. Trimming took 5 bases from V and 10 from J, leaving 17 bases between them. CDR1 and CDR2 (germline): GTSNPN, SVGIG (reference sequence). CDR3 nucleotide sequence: TGTGCCTGGGGGGACTACAGGGATAGAGCTTTCTTT. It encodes CAWGDYRDRAFF.

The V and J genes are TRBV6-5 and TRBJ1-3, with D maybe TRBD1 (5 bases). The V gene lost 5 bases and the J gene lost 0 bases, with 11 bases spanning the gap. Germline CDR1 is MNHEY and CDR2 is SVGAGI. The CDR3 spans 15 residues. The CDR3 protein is CASSTGLSSGNTIYF. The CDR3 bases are TGTGCCAGCAGTACGGGACTGAGCTCTGGAAACACCATATATTTT.

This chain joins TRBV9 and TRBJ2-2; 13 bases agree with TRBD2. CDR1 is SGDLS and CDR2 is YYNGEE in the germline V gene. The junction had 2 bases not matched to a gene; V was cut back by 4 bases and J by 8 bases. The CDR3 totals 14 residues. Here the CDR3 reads CASSMTSGRGELFF. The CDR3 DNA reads TGTGCCAGCAGCATGACTAGCGGGAGGGGGGAGCTGTTTTTT.